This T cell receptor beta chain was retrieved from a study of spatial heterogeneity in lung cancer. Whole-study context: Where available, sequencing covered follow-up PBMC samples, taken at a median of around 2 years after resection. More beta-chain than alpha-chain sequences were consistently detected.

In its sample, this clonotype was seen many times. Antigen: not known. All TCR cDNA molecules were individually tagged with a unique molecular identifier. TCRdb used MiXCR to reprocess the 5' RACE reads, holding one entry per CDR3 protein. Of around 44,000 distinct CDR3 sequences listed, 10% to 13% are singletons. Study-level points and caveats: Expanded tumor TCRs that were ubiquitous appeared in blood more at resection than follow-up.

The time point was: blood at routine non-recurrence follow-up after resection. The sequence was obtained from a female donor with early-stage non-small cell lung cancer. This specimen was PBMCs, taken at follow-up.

CDR3 nucleotide sequence: TGTGCCAGCAGAGACAGGGGGGACAGGGCAAACTATGGCTACACCTTC. Translating gives CASRDRGDRANYGYTF. V is TRBV28 and J is TRBJ1-2; 9 bases are shared with TRBD1. CDR3 length: 16 residues. Germline V gene lookup returns CDR1 MDHEN and CDR2 SYDVKM. V was clipped by 6 bases and J by 2 bases; unmatched bases: 10.